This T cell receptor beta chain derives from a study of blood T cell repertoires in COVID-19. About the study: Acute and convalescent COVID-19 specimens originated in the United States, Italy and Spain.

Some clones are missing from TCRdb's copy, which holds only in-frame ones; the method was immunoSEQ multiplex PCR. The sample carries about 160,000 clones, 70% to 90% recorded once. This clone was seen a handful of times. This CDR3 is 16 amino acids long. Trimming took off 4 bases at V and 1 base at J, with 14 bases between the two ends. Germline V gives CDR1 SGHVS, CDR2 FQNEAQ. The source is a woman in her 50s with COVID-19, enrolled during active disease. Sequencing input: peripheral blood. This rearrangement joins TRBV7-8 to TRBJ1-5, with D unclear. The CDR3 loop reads CASSSLDLQSNQPQHF. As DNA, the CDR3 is TGTGCCAGCAGCTCCTTGGACTTACAGAGCAATCAGCCCCAGCATTTT.